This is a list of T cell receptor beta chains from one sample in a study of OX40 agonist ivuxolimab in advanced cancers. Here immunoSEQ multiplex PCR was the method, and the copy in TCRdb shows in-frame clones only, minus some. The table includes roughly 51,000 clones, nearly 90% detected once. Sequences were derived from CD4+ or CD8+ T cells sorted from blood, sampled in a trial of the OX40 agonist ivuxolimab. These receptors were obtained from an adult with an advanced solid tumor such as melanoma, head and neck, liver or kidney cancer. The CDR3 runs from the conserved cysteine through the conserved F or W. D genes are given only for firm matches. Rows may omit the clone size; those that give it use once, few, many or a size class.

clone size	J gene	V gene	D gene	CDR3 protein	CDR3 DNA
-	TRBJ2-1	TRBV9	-	CASTGEGDEQFF	TGTGCCAGCACGGGAGAAGGGGATGAGCAGTTCTTC
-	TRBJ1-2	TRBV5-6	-	CASSLEAGPPTTF	TGTGCCAGCAGCTTGGAGGCGGGACCCCCCACGACCTTC
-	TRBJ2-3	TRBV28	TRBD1	CASSPGTGLGDTQYF	TGTGCCAGCAGTCCGGGGACAGGGCTGGGAGATACGCAGTATTTT
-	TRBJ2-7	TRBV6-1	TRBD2	CASSLGGPYEQYF	TGTGCCAGCAGCCTGGGAGGGCCCTACGAGCAGTACTTC
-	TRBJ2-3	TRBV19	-	CASNYGRGSGTDTQYF	TGTGCCAGTAACTATGGGAGGGGGTCCGGCACAGATACGCAGTATTTT
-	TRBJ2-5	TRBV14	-	CASSLFSGDLQETQYF	TGTGCCAGCAGCTTATTTAGCGGAGACCTTCAAGAGACCCAGTACTTC
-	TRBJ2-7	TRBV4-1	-	CASSPAVLASYEQYF	TGCGCCAGCAGCCCGGCAGTCCTAGCCTCCTACGAGCAGTACTTC
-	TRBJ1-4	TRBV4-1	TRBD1	CASSPGTGVRSNEKLFF	TGCGCCAGCAGCCCGGGGACAGGGGTTAGGTCTAATGAAAAACTGTTTTTT
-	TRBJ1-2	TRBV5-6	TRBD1	CASSLGTAYGYTF	TGTGCCAGCAGCCTAGGGACAGCCTATGGCTACACCTTC
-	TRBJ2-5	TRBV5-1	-	CASSPGQTMGETQYF	TGCGCCAGCAGCCCCGGACAGACCATGGGGGAGACCCAGTACTTC
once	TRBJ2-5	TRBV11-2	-	CASSLVGETQYF	TGTGCCAGCAGCTTAGTGGGGGAGACCCAGTACTTC
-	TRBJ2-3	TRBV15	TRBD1	CATSRDWAGGSDTQYF	TGTGCCACCAGCAGAGATTGGGCAGGGGGCTCAGATACGCAGTATTTT
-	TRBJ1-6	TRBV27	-	CASSLAWGSNSPLHF	TGTGCCAGCAGTTTAGCGTGGGGGTCCAATTCACCCCTCCACTTT
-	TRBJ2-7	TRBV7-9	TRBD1	CASSTLQGRPYEQYF	TGTGCCAGCAGCACCTTACAGGGGCGACCTTACGAGCAGTACTTC
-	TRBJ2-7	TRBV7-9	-	CASSLVIRDEQYF	TGTGCCAGCAGCTTAGTAATACGGGACGAGCAGTACTTC
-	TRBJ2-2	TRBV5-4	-	CASSLASGPNPGTGELFF	TGTGCCAGCAGCTTGGCCTCGGGGCCGAACCCGGGCACCGGGGAGCTGTTTTTT
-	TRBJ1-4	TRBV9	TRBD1	CASSPGGGHGEKLFF	TGTGCCAGCAGCCCAGGGGGGGGGCACGGTGAAAAACTGTTTTTT
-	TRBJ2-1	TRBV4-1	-	CASSRPGNADEQFF	TGCGCCAGCAGCCGCCCAGGGAACGCGGATGAGCAGTTCTTC
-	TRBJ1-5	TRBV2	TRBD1	CAIAGGGVNQPQHF	TGTGCCATCGCAGGGGGGGGAGTCAATCAGCCCCAGCATTTT
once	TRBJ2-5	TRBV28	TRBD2	CASSLELAGSRDF	TGTGCCAGCAGTTTAGAACTAGCGGGAAGTCGGGACTTC
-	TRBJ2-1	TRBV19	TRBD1	CASSMGDSYNEQFF	TGTGCCAGTAGTATGGGGGACAGTTACAATGAGCAGTTCTTC
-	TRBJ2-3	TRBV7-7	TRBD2	CASSSRGGSTDTQYF	TGTGCCAGCAGCTCCCGCGGGGGTAGCACAGATACGCAGTATTTT
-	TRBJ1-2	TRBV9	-	CASSRYSEGYTF	TGTGCCAGCAGCAGGTACAGCGAGGGCTACACCTTC
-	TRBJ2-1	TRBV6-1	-	CASSHGNEQFF	TGTGCCAGCAGTCATGGGAATGAGCAGTTCTTC
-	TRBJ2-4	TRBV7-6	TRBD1	CASSLGGGGYF	TGTGCCAGCAGCTTAGGAGGGGGCGGTTACTTC
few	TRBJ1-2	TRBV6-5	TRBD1	CASSFQGDRVEGYTF	TGTGCCAGCAGTTTTCAAGGAGACAGGGTCGAAGGCTACACCTTC
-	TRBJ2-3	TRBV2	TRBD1	CASSEGTGPGTDTQYF	TGTGCCAGCAGTGAAGGGACAGGTCCGGGCACAGATACGCAGTATTTT
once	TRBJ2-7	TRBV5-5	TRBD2	CASSLGIAGDSYEQYF	TGTGCCAGCAGCTTGGGAATAGCGGGGGACTCCTACGAGCAGTACTTC
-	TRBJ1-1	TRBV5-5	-	CASTPDWSTEAFF	TGTGCCAGCACCCCAGATTGGAGCACTGAAGCTTTCTTT
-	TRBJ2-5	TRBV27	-	CASSLNGYQETQYF	TGTGCCAGCAGTTTAAACGGATACCAAGAGACCCAGTACTTC
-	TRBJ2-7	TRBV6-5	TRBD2	CASSYWVGAGGYEQYF	TGTGCCAGCAGTTATTGGGTTGGAGCGGGAGGATACGAGCAGTACTTC
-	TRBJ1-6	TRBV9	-	CASSVDGFDSPLHF	TGTGCCAGCAGCGTAGATGGTTTCGATTCACCCCTCCACTTT
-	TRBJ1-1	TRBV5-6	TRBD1	CASDLGQGNTEAFF	TGTGCCAGCGACCTCGGACAGGGGAACACTGAAGCTTTCTTT
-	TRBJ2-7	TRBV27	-	CASRPRAGNEQYF	TGTGCCAGCAGACCACGGGCAGGGAACGAGCAGTACTTC
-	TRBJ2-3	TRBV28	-	CASSSTASTDTQYF	TGTGCCAGCAGTTCGACAGCTAGCACAGATACGCAGTATTTT
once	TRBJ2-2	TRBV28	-	CASSPYTGELFF	TGTGCCAGCAGCCCCTACACCGGGGAGCTGTTTTTT
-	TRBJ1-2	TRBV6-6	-	CASTQGDGYTF	TGTGCCAGCACCCAAGGGGATGGCTACACCTTC
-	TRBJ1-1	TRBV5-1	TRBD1	CASSSGQAPTEAFF	TGCGCCAGCAGCTCGGGACAGGCGCCCACTGAAGCTTTCTTT
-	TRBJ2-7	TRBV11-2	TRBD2	CASSGTSAEQYF	TGTGCCAGCAGCGGGACTAGCGCCGAGCAGTACTTC
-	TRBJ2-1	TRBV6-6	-	CASSYLNNEQFF	TGTGCCAGCAGTTACTTAAACAATGAGCAGTTCTTC
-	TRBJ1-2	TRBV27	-	CASSLGAGYGYTF	TGTGCCAGCTCCCTGGGAGCTGGCTATGGCTACACCTTC
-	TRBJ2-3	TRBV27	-	CASSLWYLSTDTQYF	TGTGCCAGCAGTTTATGGTACCTCAGCACAGATACGCAGTATTTT
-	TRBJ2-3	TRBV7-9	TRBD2	CASSQGLAGTDTQYF	TGTGCCAGCAGCCAGGGACTAGCCGGCACAGATACGCAGTATTTT
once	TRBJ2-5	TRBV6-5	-	CASGAKETQYF	TGTGCCAGCGGGGCGAAAGAGACCCAGTACTTC
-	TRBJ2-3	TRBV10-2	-	CASRYTDTQYF	TGCGCCAGCAGGTACACAGATACGCAGTATTTT
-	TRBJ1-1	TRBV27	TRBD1	CASSSRQGLGTEAFF	TGTGCCAGCAGTTCAAGACAGGGCCTGGGAACTGAAGCTTTCTTT
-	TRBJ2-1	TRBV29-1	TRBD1	CSTGQGDNEQFF	TGCAGCACGGGACAGGGGGACAATGAGCAGTTCTTC
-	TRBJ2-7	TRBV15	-	CATSGPESGDYEQYF	TGTGCCACCAGCGGACCGGAGAGCGGAGACTACGAGCAGTACTTC
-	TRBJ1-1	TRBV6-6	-	CASSYDKWDPNTEAFF	TGTGCCAGCAGTTACGACAAGTGGGACCCGAACACTGAAGCTTTCTTT
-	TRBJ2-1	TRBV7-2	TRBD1	CASSQPGTAYNEQFF	TGTGCCAGCAGCCAGCCCGGGACAGCCTACAATGAGCAGTTCTTC
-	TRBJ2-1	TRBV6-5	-	CASSVGGGEQFF	TGTGCCAGCAGTGTGGGAGGCGGTGAGCAGTTCTTC
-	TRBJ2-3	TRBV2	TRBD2	CASRTGTSDTDTQYF	TGTGCCAGCCGAACCGGGACTAGCGACACAGATACGCAGTATTTT
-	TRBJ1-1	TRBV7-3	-	CASSAGPNTEAFF	TGTGCCAGCAGCGCGGGGCCGAACACTGAAGCTTTCTTT
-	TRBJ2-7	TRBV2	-	CANTGLDTYEQYF	TGTGCCAACACGGGACTCGATACCTACGAGCAGTACTTC